This record looks at one TCR beta chain sequence and its context. Its antigen is unknown. The study sampled nominally healthy donors, though unrecorded immune exposures were likely. 60 Vbeta and 13 Jbeta primers were used in PCR. Produced via immunoSEQ multiplex PCR; TCRdb's table is partial and in-frame only. The repertoire has approximately 100,000 clones, 60% to 85% of them found once; the top ten carry over 15%. This entry belongs to a study of cytomegalovirus exposure and HLA in healthy donors. Points from the study as a whole: It was likely that a cluster of highly shared sequence variants was a sequencing artifact. Later analysis associated a missense DCLRE1C variant with TCR beta V- and J-gene trimming.

The source of this sequence is a man aged 55 to 70 in good health and CMV-seropositive. Source material: PBMCs.

The CDR3 here is CASSLAGVRGYTF. The CDR3 DNA is TGCGCCAGCAGCTTGGCCGGAGTGAGGGGCTACACCTTC. J is TRBJ1-2 and V is TRBV5-1, with unresolved D. The CDR3 consists of 13 residues. V was clipped by 0 bases and J by 8 bases, with 11 bases between them. Germline V gene lookup returns CDR1 SGHRS and CDR2 YFSETQ. Supplemented by reference TRBV5-1 and TRBJ1-2, the full variable domain reads KAGVTQTPRYLIKTRGQQVTLSCSPISGHRSVSWYQQTPGQGLQFLFEYFSETQRNKGNFPGRFSGRQFSNSRSEMNVSTLELGDSALYLCASSLAGVRGYTFGSGTRLTVV.